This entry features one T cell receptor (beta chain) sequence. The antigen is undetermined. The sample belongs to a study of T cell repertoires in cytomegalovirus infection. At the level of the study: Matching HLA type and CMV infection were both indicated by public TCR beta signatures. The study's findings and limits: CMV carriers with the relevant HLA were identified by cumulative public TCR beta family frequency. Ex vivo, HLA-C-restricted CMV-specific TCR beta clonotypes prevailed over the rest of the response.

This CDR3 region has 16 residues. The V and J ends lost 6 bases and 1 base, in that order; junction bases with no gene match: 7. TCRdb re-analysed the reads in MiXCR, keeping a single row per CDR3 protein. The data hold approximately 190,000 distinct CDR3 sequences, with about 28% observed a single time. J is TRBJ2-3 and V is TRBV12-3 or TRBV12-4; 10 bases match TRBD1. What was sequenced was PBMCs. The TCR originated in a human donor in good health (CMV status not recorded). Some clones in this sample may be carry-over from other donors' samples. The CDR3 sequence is CASSSTGTGGTDTQYF. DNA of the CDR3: TGTGCCAGCAGCTCGACCGGGACAGGGGGCACAGATACGCAGTATTTT.